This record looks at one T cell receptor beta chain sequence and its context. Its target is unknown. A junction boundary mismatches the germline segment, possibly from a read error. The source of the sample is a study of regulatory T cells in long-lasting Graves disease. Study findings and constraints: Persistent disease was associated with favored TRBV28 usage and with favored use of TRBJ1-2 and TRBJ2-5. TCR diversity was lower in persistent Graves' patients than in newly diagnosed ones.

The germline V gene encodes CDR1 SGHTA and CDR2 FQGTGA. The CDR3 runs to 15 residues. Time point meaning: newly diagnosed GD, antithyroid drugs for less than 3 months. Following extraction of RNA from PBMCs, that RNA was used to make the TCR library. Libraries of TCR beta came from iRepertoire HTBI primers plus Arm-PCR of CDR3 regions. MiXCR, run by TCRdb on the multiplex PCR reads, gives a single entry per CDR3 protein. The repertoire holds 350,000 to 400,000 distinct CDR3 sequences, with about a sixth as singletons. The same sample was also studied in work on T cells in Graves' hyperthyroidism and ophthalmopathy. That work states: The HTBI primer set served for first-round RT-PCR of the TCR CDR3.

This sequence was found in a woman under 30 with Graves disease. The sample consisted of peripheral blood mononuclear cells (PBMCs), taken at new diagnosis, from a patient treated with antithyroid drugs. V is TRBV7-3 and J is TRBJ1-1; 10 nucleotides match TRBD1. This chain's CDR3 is CASSRAGTGVAEALF. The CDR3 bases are TGTGCCAGCAGCCGCGCGGGGACAGGGGTCGCTGAAGCTCTCTTT.